The next 21 T cell receptor beta chains were all read from a single sample in a study of chemoradiotherapy in HPV16-positive cancers (dated by TCRdb to between 2021 and 2022). Libraries were prepared through the immunoSEQ multiplex PCR assay. Sourced from immuneACCESS, this table was stored by TCRdb with only in-frame sequences that have V and J called. A share of the clones is absent; for the studies checked, an unresolved V gene accounts for under half, and the remainder has no known explanation. Recorded for this sample are about 24,000 clones; about 90% of them occurred a single time. The ten largest clones take up roughly 5% of the sample. The sequenced sample was blood, obtained from a patient who underwent chemoradiotherapy. The receptors originated from a human donor with HPV-associated anogenital cancer.

The chain uses TRBV7-9 and TRBJ1-2; the match to TRBD1 covers 9 bases. Germline CDR1 reads SEHNR; CDR2 reads FQNEAQ (reference sequence). The CDR3 runs 14 residues. The V and J ends lost 4 bases and 8 bases, in that order; junction bases with no gene match: 8. CDR3 protein: CASSSPGQGLGYTF. CDR3 nucleotide sequence: TGTGCCAGCAGCTCACCGGGACAGGGATTGGGCTACACCTTC.

The V and J genes are TRBV10-1 and TRBJ2-7, with 7 bases lining up with TRBD1. The germline gives CDR1 WNHNN, CDR2 SYGVQD (reference sequence). The CDR3 totals 14 residues. After removal of 3 bases from V and 6 bases from J, the junction contained 8 bases not matched to a gene. CDR3 DNA sequence: TGCGCCAGCAGTGATGCGACAGGGAGATCCGAGCAGTACTTC. It translates to CASSDATGRSEQYF.

This clone was seen only once. The V gene is TRBV21-1, the J gene TRBJ2-1; the DNA was not compared with TRBD1, the D call given in the table. TRBV21-1 is deemed a pseudogene. This CDR3 contains 20 residues. The DNA for the CDR3 is TGTGCCAGCAGCAAAGGAAGAGAGACAGGGGGCATAGCGGGGAACAATGAGCAGTTCTTC. Protein: CASSKGRETGGIAGNNEQFF.

The chain recombines TRBV7-2 with TRBJ2-3, with no clear D. Germline V gene data show CDR1 as SGHTA and CDR2 as FQGNSA. The CDR3 contains 15 residues. Trimming took 0 bases from V and 3 from J, leaving 10 bases between them. The CDR3 DNA reads as TGTGCCAGCAGCTTAGCGGGTGGAAGGACAGATACGCAGTATTTT. As protein: CASSLAGGRTDTQYF. Full variable domain (missing parts from reference TRBV7-2 and TRBJ2-3): GAGVSQSPSNKVTEKGKDVELRCDPISGHTALYWYRQSLGQGLEFLIYFQGNSAPDKSGLPSDRFSAERTGGSVSTLTIQRTQQEDSAVYLCASSLAGGRTDTQYFGPGTRLTVL.

The V and J genes are TRBV5-1 and TRBJ2-1; weak D call: TRBD2 (5 bases). There are 14 residues in the CDR3. CDR1 is SGHRS, CDR2 YFSETQ, per germline. V shed 0 bases and J shed 8 bases, with 12 bases lying between them. The CDR3 sequence is CASSLEVAMDEQFF. As DNA, the CDR3 is TGCGCCAGCAGCTTGGAGGTAGCGATGGATGAGCAGTTCTTC.

This clone has a handful of counts. The V call is TRBV21-1, the J call TRBJ1-2. TRBV21-1 is recorded as a pseudogene. The CDR3 extends over 15 amino acids. The CDR3: CAGRFTETAGYGYTF. In nucleotides, the CDR3 is TGTGCCGGGCGGTTTACAGAGACGGCCGGCTATGGCTACACCTTC.

J is TRBJ2-7 and V is TRBV19; D ambiguous. Germline V gene lookup returns CDR1 LNHDA and CDR2 SQIVND (reference sequence). CDR3 size: 11 residues. The V end lost 8 bases, the J end lost 1 base, and 6 bases lay between the germline ends. The CDR3 coding sequence is TGTGCCAGTGGCCCGTCCTACGAGCAGTACTTC. Encoded protein: CASGPSYEQYF.

This rearrangement joins TRBV15 to TRBJ1-2; no definite D call. V lost 3 bases and J 4 bases, leaving 9 bases between the germline ends. This CDR3 comprises 13 residues. The V gene's germline CDR1 is LNHNV and CDR2 YYDKDF (reference sequence). The CDR3 spells CATSSLSLYGYTF. CDR3 coding DNA: TGTGCCACCAGCAGCCTGAGTCTCTATGGCTACACCTTC.

This rearrangement joins TRBV5-6 to TRBJ2-5; the D is unclear. This CDR3 region has 13 residues. V dropped 5 bases and J dropped 5 bases, with 13 bases sitting between them. Germline loops: CDR1 SGHDT, CDR2 YYEEEE. The CDR3 region is CASSLRSGETQYF. In DNA, the CDR3 is TGTGCCAGCAGTCTTAGAAGTGGGGAGACCCAGTACTTC. Looking up the rest from reference TRBV5-6 and TRBJ2-5 gives the full variable domain: DAGVTQSPTHLIKTRGQQVTLRCSPKSGHDTVSWYQQALGQGPQFIFQYYEEEERQRGNFPDRFSGHQFPNYSSELNVNALLLGDSALYLCASSLRSGETQYFGPGTRLLVL.

V and J are TRBV6-5 and TRBJ1-2; the D gene is possibly TRBD1 (5 bases). The CDR3 is made up of 13 amino acids. The germline CDR1 and CDR2 sequences are MNHEY and SVGAGI. Trimming cost V 6 bases and J 3 bases, with 11 bases left between them. CDR3: CASRIGQYYGYTF. CDR3 DNA sequence: TGTGCCAGCAGGATAGGACAATACTATGGCTACACCTTC.

V is TRBV11-1 and J is TRBJ2-3; D is perhaps TRBD1 or TRBD2 (7 bases each). The CDR3 runs to 15 residues. Trimming left V 5 bases short and J 6 bases short, with 18 bases between. Germline CDR1 and CDR2: SGHAT and FQDESV (reference sequence). CDR3 protein: CASSLLRGGVDTQYF. For the CDR3, the DNA is TGTGCCAGCAGCCTCCTCAGGGGGGGAGTGGATACGCAGTATTTT. The whole variable domain, filled in from reference TRBV11-1 and TRBJ2-3, reads EAEVAQSPRYKITEKSQAVAFWCDPISGHATLYWYRQILGQGPELLVQFQDESVVDDSQLPKDRFSAERLKGVDSTLKIQPAELGDSAMYLCASSLLRGGVDTQYFGPGTRLTVL.

CDR3 in DNA: TGTGCCACCGAACCCCCGATGGAGACCCAGTACTTC. It codes for CATEPPMETQYF. The chain employs TRBV2 and TRBJ2-5, with no clear D. V was trimmed by 10 bases and J by 5 bases, leaving 14 bases between them. This CDR3 is 12 amino acids long. Germline CDR1 and CDR2: SNHLY and FYNNEI.

The J gene is TRBJ1-6, the V gene TRBV13; TRBD1 might be the D (5 bases). CDR3 length: 15 residues. The V gene's germline CDR1 is PRHDT and CDR2 FYEKMQ (reference sequence). Trimming removed 5 bases at V and 7 bases at J, with 15 bases between. In nucleotides, the CDR3 is TGTGCCAGCAGCACGCACGGGGCTGCAAATTCACCCCTCCACTTT. Translated: CASSTHGAANSPLHF.

This clone came up once. The chain couples TRBV18 to TRBJ2-1; 8 bases agree with TRBD2. CDR1 and CDR2 (germline): KGHSH, LQKENI. The CDR3 length is 18 residues. J lost 6 bases, V lost 0 bases, and 13 bases had no gene match. CDR3 nucleotide sequence: TGTGCCAGCTCACCACCGGGGGCAAGCGGGGGTTCCCCCAATGAGCAGTTCTTC. Translation gives CASSPPGASGGSPNEQFF.

The gene calls are TRBV5-4 and TRBJ2-7; 9 nucleotides agree with TRBD1. Germline lookup yields CDR1 SGHNT and CDR2 YYREEE (reference sequence). The CDR3 is made up of 14 amino acids. J was trimmed by 7 bases and V by 0 bases; bases with no gene match: 5. The DNA of the CDR3 is TGTGCCAGCAGCTTGGGACAGGGGGTGGGGGAGCAGTACTTC. Protein sequence: CASSLGQGVGEQYF.

The chain recombines TRBV7-9 with TRBJ1-4, with a possible D match to TRBD1 (6 bases). Trimming cost V 0 bases and J 12 bases, with 17 bases left between them. This CDR3 has 15 residues. The germline V gene has CDR1 SEHNR and CDR2 FQNEAQ (reference sequence). For the CDR3, the DNA is TGTGCCAGCAGCTTAGCTTCCGGGGGGCATAAGGAACTGTTTTTT. Residues: CASSLASGGHKELFF.

This chain uses TRBV7-8 with TRBJ2-1, with 13 bases lining up with TRBD2. The CDR3 loop spans 17 amino acids. V lost 1 base to trimming and J lost 1 base; unmatched junction nucleotides: 1. Germline V lookup: CDR1 SGHVS, CDR2 FQNEAQ. The DNA of the CDR3 is TGTGCCAGCAGCTTAGAGGGACTAGCGGGATCCTACAATGAGCAGTTCTTC. Encoded protein: CASSLEGLAGSYNEQFF.

The chain links TRBV6-1 to TRBJ1-2; 10 nucleotides match TRBD1. The V gene's germline CDR1 is MNHNS and CDR2 SASEGT. This CDR3 is 14 amino acids long. Trimming at V came to 7 bases and at J to 0 bases, leaving 2 bases not matched to a gene. CDR3 in amino acids: CASIGTGANYGYTF. CDR3 sequence (DNA): TGTGCCAGCATAGGGACAGGGGCTAACTATGGCTACACCTTC.

The chain has TRBV29-1 and TRBJ2-3, with 9 nucleotides matching TRBD2. CDR1 and CDR2 (germline): SQVTM, ANQGSEA. The trim removed 2 bases at V and 0 bases at J, leaving 3 bases unmatched. CDR3 size: 15 residues. Here the CDR3 reads CSVEMAGGSTDTQYF. The DNA of the CDR3 is TGCAGCGTTGAAATGGCGGGGGGGAGCACAGATACGCAGTATTTT.

This chain uses TRBV19 with TRBJ1-5, with TRBD1 matching over 10 bases. There are 15 residues in the CDR3. With V trimmed by 1 base and J by 10 bases, 7 bases remained unmatched. Germline CDR1 is LNHDA and CDR2 is SQIVND (reference sequence). CDR3 in amino acids: CASSIAGQGVQPQHF. The DNA of the CDR3 is TGTGCCAGTAGTATAGCAGGACAGGGGGTACAACCCCAGCATTTT.

J is TRBJ1-5 and V is TRBV28, with 8 bases matching TRBD1. This CDR3 region has 17 residues. V was pared by 2 bases and J by 4 bases, with 10 bases of the junction left unmatched. Germline assignment: CDR1 MDHEN and CDR2 SYDVKM. DNA for the CDR3: TGTGCCAGCAGTTTAAGAGGACAGGGATGGACAAATCAGCCCCAGCATTTT. Translation gives CASSLRGQGWTNQPQHF.